This T cell receptor (beta chain) stems from a study of blood T cell repertoires in COVID-19. The overall study: Some COVID-19 samples were acute and others convalescent; all came from the United States, Italy and Spain. In each case, the material was cDNA or gDNA derived from T cells, B-cell-depleted T cells, or PBMCs.

V shed 5 bases and J 0 bases; nucleotides not matched to a gene: 4. Looked up from germline, CDR1 is SNHLY and CDR2 is FYNNEI. The CDR3 length is 15 residues. Participants spanned ages roughly 18 to 95 years and resided in roughly 26 US areas. For recovered donors of Cohort 3, there were two negative PCRs, clearance, or symptom resolution. TCRdb's copy holds only in-frame clones and misses some; the assay was immunoSEQ multiplex PCR. The repertoire consists of some 250,000 clones, with about nine tenths occurring once and the leading ten covering roughly 16%. The sequenced sample consisted of PBMCs or T cells enriched from blood (not recorded which). The receptor was derived from a man aged 18 to 30 who had recovered from COVID-19. The chain couples TRBV2 to TRBJ2-1; 7 bases map to TRBD1. CDR3 bases: TGTGCCAGCAGTATGGACAGGAGCTCCTACAATGAGCAGTTCTTC. Its translation is CASSMDRSSYNEQFF.